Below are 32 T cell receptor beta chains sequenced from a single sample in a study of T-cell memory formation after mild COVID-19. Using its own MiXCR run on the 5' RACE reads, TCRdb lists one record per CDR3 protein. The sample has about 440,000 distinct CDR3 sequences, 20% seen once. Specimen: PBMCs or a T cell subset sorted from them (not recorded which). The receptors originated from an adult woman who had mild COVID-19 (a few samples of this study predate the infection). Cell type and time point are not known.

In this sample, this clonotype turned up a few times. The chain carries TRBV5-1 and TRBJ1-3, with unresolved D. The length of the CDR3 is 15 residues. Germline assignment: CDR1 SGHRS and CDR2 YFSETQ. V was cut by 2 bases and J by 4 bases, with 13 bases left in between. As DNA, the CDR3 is TGCGCCAGCAGCTTAGCGGACGCCGGCGGAAACACCATATATTTT. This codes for CASSLADAGGNTIYF.

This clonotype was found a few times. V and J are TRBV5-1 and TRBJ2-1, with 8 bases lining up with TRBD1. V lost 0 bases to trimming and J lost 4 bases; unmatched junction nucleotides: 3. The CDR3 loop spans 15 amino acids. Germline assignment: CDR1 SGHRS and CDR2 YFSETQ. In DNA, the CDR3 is TGCGCCAGCAGCTTGGCGGGACAGGTTTACAATGAGCAGTTCTTC. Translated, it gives CASSLAGQVYNEQFF.

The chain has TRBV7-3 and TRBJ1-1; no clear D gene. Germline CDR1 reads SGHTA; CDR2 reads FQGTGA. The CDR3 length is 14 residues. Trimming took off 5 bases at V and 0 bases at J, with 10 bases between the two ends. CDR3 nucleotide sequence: TGTGCCAGCAGCCCTACGCGGGTGAACACTGAAGCTTTCTTT. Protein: CASSPTRVNTEAFF. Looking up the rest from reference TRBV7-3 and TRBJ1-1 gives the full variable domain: GAGVSQTPSNKVTEKGKYVELRCDPISGHTALYWYRQSLGQGPEFLIYFQGTGAADDSGLPNDRFFAVRPEGSVSTLKIQRTERGDSAVYLCASSPTRVNTEAFFGQGTRLTVV.

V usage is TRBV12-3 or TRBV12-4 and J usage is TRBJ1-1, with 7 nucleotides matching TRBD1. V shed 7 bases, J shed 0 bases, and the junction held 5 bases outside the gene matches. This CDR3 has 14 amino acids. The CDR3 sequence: CASTKQGLNTEAFF. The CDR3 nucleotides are TGTGCCAGCACCAAACAGGGGTTGAACACTGAAGCTTTCTTT.

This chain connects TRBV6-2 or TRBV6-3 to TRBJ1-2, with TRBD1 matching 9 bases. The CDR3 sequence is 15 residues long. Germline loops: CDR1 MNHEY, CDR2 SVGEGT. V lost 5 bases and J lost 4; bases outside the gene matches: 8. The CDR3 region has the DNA TGTGCCAGCAGTCGTCCCGGGACAGGGCTCTATGGCTACACCTTC. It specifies CASSRPGTGLYGYTF.

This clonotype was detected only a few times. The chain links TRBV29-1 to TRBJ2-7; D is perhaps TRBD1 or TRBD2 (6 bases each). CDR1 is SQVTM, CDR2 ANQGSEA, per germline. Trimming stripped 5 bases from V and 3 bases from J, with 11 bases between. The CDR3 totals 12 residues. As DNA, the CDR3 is TGCAGCGTTCAGGAGGGGGACTACGAGCAGTACTTC. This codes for CSVQEGDYEQYF.

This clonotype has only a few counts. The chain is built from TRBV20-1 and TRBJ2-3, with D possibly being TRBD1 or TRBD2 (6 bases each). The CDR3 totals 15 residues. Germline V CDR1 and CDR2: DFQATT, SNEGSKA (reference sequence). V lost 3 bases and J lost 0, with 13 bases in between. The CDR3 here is CSARGGDASTDTQYF. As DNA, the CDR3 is TGCAGTGCTAGGGGGGGCGACGCTAGCACAGATACGCAGTATTTT.

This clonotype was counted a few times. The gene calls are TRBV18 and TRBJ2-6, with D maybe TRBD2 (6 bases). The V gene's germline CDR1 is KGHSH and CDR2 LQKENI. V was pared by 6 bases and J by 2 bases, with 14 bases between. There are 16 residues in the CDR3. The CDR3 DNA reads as TGTGCCAGCTCCGACCTCGGAGGGGCTGGGGCCAACGTCCTGACTTTC. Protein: CASSDLGGAGANVLTF.

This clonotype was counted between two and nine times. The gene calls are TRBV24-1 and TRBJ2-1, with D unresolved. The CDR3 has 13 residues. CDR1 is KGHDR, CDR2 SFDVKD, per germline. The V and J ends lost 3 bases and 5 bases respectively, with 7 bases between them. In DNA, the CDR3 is TGTGCCACCAGTGATGGGCGGAACAATGAGCAGTTCTTC. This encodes CATSDGRNNEQFF.

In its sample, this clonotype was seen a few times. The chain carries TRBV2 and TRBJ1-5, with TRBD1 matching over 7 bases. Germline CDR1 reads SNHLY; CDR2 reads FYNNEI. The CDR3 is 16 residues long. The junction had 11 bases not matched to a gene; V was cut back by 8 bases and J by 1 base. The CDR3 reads CASAKDRQRSNQPQHF. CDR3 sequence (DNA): TGTGCCAGCGCGAAGGACAGGCAGAGGAGCAATCAGCCCCAGCATTTT.

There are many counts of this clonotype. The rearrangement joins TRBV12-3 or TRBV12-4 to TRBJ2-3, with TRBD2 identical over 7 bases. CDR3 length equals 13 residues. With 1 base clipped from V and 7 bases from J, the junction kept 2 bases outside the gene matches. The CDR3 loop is CASSLGTRNTQYF. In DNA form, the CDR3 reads TGTGCCAGCAGTTTAGGGACTAGGAATACGCAGTATTTT.

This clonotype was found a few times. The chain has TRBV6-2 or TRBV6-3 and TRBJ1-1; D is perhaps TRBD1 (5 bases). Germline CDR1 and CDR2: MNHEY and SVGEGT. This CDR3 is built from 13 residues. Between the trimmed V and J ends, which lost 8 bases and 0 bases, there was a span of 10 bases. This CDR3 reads CASQGHLNTEAFF. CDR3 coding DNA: TGTGCCAGCCAAGGACACTTGAACACTGAAGCTTTCTTT.

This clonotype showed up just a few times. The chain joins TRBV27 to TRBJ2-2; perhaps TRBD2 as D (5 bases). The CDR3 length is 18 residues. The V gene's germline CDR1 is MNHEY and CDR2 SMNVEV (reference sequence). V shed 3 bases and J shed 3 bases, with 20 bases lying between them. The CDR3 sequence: CASSLSWSSLGDTGELFF. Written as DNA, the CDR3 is TGTGCCAGCAGTTTGTCCTGGTCTAGCCTTGGAGACACCGGGGAGCTGTTTTTT.

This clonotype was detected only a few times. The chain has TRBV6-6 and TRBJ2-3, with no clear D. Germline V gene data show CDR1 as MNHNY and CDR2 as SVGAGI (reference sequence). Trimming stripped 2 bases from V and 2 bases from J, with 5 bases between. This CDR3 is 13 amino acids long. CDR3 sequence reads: CASSYLDTDTQYF. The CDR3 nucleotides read TGTGCCAGCAGTTACCTGGACACAGATACGCAGTATTTT.

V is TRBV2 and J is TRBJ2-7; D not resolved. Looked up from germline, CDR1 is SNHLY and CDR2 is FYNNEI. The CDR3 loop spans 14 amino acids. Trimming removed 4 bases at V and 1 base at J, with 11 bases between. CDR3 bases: TGTGCCAGCAGTGGGTGGTTTAGATCCTACGAGCAGTACTTC. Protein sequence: CASSGWFRSYEQYF.

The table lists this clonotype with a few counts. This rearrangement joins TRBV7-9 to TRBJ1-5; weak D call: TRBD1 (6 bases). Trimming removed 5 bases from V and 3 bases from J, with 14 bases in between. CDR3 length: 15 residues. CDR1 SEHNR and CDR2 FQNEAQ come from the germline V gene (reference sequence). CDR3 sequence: CASSPRGGPNQPQHF. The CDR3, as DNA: TGTGCCAGCAGCCCTCGCGGGGGGCCCAATCAGCCCCAGCATTTT.

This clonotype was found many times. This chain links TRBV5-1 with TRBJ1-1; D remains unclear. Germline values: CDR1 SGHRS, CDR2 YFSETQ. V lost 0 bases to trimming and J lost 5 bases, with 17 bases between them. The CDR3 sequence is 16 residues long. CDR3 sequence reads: CASSLEWAGGRTEAFF. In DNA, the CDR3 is TGCGCCAGCAGCTTGGAGTGGGCAGGTGGGCGGACTGAAGCTTTCTTT.

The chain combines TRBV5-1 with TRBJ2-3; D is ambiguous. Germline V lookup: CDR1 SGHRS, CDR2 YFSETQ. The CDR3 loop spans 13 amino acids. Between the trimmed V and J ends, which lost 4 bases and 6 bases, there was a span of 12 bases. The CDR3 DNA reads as TGCGCCAGCAGCGCCCTGTTTGGGGATACGCAGTATTTT. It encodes CASSALFGDTQYF.

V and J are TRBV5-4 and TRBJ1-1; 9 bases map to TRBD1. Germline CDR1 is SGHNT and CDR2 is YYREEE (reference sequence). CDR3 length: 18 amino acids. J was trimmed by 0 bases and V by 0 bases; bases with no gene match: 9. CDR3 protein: CASSLGQRTGVMNTEAFF. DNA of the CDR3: TGTGCCAGCAGCTTGGGGCAAAGGACAGGGGTCATGAACACTGAAGCTTTCTTT.

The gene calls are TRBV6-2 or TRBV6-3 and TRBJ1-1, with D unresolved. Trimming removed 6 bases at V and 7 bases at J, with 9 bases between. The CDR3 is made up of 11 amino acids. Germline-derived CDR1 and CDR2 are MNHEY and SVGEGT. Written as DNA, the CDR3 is TGTGCCAGCAGCTGGACCCTTGAAGCTTTCTTT. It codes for CASSWTLEAFF.

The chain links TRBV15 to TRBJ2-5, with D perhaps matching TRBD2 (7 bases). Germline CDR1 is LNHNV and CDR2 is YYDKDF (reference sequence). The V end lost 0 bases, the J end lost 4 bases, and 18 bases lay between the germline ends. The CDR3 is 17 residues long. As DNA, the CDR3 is TGTGCCACCAGCAGAGATAGAGGGGGGGCGTCTGGAGAGACCCAGTACTTC. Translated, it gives CATSRDRGGASGETQYF.

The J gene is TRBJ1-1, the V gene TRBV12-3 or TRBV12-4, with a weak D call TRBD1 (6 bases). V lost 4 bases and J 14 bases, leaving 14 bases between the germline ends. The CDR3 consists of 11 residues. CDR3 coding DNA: TGTGCCAGCAGTTCTCAGGGGCGGGTCTTCTTT. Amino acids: CASSSQGRVFF.

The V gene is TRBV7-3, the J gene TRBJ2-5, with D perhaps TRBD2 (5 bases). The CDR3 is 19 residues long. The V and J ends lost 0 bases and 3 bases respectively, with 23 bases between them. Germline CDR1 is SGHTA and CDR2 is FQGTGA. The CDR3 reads CASSLTPLSLGVGEETQYF. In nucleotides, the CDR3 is TGTGCCAGCAGCTTAACGCCATTGAGCTTAGGCGTCGGGGAAGAGACCCAGTACTTC.

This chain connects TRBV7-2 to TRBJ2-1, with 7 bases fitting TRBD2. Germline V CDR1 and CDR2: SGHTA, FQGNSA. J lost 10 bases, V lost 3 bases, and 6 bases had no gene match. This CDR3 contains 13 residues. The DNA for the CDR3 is TGTGCCAGCAGCTTGGGACGGGAGGAGGAGCAGTTCTTC. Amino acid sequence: CASSLGREEEQFF.

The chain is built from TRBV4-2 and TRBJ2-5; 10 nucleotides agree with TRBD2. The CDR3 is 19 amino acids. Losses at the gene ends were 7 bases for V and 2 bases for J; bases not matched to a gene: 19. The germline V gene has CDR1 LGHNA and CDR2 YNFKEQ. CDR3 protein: CASTARGLAGAGSQETQYF. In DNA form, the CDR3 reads TGTGCCAGCACCGCAAGAGGGCTAGCGGGAGCTGGGTCGCAAGAGACCCAGTACTTC.

CDR3 nucleotide sequence: TGTGCCAGCAGCTTAGCGGAGGCAGCCCAAGAGACCCAGTACTTC. Protein product: CASSLAEAAQETQYF. The chain uses TRBV7-9 and TRBJ2-5; a possible D gene is TRBD2 (5 bases). The CDR3 loop spans 15 amino acids. V was trimmed by 0 bases and J by 1 base, leaving 9 bases between them. Germline values: CDR1 SEHNR, CDR2 FQNEAQ (reference sequence).

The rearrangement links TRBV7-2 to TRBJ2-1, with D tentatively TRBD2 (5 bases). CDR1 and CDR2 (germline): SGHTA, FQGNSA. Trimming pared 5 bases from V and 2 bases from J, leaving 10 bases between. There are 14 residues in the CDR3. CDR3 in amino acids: CASSQTNTYNEQFF. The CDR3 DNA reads TGTGCCAGCAGCCAGACTAACACCTACAATGAGCAGTTCTTC. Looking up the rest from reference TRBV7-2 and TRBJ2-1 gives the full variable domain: GAGVSQSPSNKVTEKGKDVELRCDPISGHTALYWYRQSLGQGLEFLIYFQGNSAPDKSGLPSDRFSAERTGGSVSTLTIQRTQQEDSAVYLCASSQTNTYNEQFFGPGTRLTVL.

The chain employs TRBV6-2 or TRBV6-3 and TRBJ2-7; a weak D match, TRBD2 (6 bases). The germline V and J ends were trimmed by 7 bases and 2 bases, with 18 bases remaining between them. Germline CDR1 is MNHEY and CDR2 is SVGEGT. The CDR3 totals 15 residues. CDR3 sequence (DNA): TGTGCCAGCAACGCCCCCTCTGGGGGGACCTACGAGCAGTACTTC. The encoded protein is CASNAPSGGTYEQYF.

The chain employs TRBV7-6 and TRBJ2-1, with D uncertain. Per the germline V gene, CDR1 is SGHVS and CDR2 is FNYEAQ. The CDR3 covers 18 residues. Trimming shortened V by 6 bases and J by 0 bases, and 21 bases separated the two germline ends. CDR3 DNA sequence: TGTGCCAGCAGTTCACCCGGGCCCTCCTGGAGCTCCTACAATGAGCAGTTCTTC. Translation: CASSSPGPSWSSYNEQFF.

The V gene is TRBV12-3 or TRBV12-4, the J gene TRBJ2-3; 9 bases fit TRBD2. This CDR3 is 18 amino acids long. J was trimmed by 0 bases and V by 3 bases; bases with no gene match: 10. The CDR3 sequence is CASSFAGLAFQSTDTQYF. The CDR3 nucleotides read TGTGCCAGCAGTTTCGCGGGACTAGCCTTTCAAAGCACAGATACGCAGTATTTT.

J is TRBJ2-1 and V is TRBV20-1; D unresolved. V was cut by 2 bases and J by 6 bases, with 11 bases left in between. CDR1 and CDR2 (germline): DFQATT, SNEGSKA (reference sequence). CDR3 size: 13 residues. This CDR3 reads CSARNRLLNEQFF. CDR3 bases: TGCAGTGCTAGAAATCGGCTACTCAATGAGCAGTTCTTC.

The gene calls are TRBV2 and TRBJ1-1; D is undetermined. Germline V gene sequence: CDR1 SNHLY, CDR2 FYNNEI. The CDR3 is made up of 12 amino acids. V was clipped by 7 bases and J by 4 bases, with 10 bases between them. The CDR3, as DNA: TGTGCCAGCATCTCGTGGAGCACTGAAGCTTTCTTT. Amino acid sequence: CASISWSTEAFF. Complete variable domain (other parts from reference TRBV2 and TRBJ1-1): EPEVTQTPSHQVTQMGQEVILRCVPISNHLYFYWYRQILGQKVEFLVSFYNNEISEKSEIFDDQFSVERPDGSNFTLKIRSTKLEDSAMYFCASISWSTEAFFGQGTRLTVV.